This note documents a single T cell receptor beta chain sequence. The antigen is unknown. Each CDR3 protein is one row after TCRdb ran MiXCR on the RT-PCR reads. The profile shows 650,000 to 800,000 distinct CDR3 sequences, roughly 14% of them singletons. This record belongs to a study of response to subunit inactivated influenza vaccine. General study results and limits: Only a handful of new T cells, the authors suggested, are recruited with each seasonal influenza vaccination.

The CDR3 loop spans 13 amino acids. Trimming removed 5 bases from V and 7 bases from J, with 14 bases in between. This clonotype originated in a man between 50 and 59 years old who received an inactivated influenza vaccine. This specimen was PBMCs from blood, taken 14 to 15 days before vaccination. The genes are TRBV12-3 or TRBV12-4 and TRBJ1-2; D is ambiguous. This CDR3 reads CASSLGDRGGYTF. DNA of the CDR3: TGTGCCAGCAGTCTGGGTGATAGAGGTGGCTACACCTTC.